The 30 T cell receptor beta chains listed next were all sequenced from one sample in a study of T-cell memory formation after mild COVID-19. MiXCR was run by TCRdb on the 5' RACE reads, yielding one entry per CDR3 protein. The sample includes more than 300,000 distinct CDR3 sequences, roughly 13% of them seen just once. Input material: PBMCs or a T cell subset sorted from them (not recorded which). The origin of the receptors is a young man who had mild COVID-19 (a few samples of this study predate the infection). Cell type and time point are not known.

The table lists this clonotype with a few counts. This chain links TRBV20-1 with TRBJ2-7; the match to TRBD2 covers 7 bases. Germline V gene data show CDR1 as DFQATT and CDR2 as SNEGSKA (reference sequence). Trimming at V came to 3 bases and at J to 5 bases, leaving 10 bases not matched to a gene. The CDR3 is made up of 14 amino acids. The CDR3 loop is CSARRSGPRDEQYF. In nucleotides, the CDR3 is TGCAGTGCTAGGCGTAGCGGGCCTAGGGACGAGCAGTACTTC.

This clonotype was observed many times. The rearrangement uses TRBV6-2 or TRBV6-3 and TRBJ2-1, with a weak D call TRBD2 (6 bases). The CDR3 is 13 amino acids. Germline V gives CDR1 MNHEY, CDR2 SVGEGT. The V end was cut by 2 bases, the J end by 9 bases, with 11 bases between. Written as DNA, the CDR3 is TGTGCCAGCAGTTACGTGGGGGGTAGTGAGCAGTTCTTC. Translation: CASSYVGGSEQFF.

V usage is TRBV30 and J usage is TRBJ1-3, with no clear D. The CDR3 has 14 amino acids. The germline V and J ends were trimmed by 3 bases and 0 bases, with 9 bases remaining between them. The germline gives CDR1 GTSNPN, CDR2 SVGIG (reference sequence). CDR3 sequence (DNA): TGTGCCTGGAGGACGGTGAGCTCTGGAAACACCATATATTTT. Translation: CAWRTVSSGNTIYF.

The CDR3 region has the DNA TGCGCCAGCAGCAGGGGGGGCCTAGGAGGAGAGACCCAGTACTTC. Amino acid sequence: CASSRGGLGGETQYF. The chain uses TRBV5-1 and TRBJ2-5; perhaps TRBD2 as D (7 bases). Germline CDR1 reads SGHRS; CDR2 reads YFSETQ. The CDR3 contains 15 residues. V lost 4 bases to trimming and J lost 4 bases, with 17 bases between them.

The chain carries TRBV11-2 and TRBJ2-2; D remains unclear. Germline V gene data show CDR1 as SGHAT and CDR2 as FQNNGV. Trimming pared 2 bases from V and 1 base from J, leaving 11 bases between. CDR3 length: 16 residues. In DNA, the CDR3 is TGTGCCAGCAGCTTAATTCGACAATTGAACACCGGGGAGCTGTTTTTT. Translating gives CASSLIRQLNTGELFF.

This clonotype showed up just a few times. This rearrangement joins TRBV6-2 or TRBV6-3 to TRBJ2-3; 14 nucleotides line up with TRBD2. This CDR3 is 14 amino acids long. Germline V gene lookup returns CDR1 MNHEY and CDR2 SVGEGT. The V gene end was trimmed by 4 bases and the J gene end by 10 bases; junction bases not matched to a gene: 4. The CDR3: CASSWTSGGLAQYF. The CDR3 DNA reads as TGTGCCAGCAGTTGGACTAGCGGGGGGTTGGCGCAGTATTTT.

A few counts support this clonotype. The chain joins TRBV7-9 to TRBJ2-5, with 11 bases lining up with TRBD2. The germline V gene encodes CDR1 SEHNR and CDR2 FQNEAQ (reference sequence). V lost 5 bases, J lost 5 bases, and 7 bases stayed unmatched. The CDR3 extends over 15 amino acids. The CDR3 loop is CASSLLAGESETQYF. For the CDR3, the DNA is TGTGCCAGCAGCCTACTAGCGGGGGAGAGCGAGACCCAGTACTTC.

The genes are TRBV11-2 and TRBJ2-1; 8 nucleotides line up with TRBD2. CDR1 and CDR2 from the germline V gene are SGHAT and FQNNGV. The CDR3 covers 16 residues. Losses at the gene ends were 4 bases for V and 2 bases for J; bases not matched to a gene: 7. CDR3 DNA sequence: TGTGCCAGCAGCTCTATAGCGGGGCGGGCCTACAATGAGCAGTTCTTC. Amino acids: CASSSIAGRAYNEQFF. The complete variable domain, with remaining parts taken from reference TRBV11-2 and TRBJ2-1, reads EAGVAQSPRYKIIEKRQSVAFWCNPISGHATLYWYQQILGQGPKLLIQFQNNGVVDDSQLPKDRFSAERLKGVDSTLKIQPAKLEDSAVYLCASSSIAGRAYNEQFFGPGTRLTVL.

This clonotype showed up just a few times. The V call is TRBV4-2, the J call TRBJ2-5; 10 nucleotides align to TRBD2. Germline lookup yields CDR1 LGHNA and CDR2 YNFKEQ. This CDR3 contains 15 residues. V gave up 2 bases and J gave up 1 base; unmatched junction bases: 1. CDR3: CASSQPSGSQETQYF. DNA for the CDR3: TGTGCCAGCAGCCAACCTAGCGGGAGCCAAGAGACCCAGTACTTC.

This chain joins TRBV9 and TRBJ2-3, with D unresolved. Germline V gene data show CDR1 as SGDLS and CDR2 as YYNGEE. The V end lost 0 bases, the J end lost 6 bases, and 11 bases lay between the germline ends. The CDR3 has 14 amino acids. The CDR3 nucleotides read TGTGCCAGCAGCGTAGGAATTGGGCAGGATACGCAGTATTTT. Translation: CASSVGIGQDTQYF.

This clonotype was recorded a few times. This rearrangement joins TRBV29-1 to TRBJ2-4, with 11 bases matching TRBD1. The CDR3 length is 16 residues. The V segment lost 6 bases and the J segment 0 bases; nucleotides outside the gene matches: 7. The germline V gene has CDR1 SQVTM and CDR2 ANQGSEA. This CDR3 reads CSVRTGGFLAKNIQYF. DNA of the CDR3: TGCAGCGTAAGGACAGGGGGCTTTCTAGCCAAAAACATTCAGTACTTC.

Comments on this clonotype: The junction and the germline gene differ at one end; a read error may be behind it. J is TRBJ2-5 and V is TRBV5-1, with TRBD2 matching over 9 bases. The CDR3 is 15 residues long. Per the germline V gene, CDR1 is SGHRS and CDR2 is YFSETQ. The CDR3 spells CASSLGTSGFESQYF. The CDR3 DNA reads TGCGCCAGCAGCTTGGGTACTAGCGGGTTTGAGAGCCAGTACTTC.

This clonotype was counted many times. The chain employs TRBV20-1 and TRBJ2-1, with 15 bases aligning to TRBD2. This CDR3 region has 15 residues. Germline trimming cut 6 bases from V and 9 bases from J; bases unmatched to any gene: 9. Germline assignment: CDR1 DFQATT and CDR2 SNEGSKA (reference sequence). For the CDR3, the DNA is TGCAGTGCGGACTGGACTAGCGGGGGGGCTGGTGAGCAGTTCTTC. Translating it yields CSADWTSGGAGEQFF.

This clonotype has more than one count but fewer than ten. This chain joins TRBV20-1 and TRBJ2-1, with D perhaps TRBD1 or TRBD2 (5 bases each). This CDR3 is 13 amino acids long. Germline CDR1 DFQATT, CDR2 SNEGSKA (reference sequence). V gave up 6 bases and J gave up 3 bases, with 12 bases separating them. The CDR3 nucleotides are TGCAGTGCCGCAGGGACCCTCTACAATGAGCAGTTCTTC. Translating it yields CSAAGTLYNEQFF.

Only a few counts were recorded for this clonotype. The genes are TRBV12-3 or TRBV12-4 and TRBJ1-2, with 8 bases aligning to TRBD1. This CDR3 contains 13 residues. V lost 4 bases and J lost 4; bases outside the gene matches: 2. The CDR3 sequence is CASSSGGGYGYTF. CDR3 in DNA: TGTGCCAGCAGTTCAGGGGGCGGCTATGGCTACACCTTC.

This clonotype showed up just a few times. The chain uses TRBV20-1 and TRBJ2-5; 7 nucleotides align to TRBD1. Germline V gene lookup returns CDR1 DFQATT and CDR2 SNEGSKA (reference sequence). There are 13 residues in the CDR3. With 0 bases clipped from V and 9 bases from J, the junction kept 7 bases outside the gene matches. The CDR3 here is CSARDGSGTAQYF. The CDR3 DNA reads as TGCAGTGCTAGAGATGGGTCAGGGACAGCCCAGTACTTC.

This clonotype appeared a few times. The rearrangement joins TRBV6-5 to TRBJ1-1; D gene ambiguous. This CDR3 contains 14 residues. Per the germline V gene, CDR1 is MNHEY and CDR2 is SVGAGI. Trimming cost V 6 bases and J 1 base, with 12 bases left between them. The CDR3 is CASRSTLGNTEAFF. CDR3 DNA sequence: TGTGCCAGCAGGTCTACCTTGGGGAACACTGAAGCTTTCTTT.

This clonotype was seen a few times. The CDR3 reads CASTTGNPDTQYF. The CDR3 coding sequence is TGTGCCAGCACGACAGGGAACCCAGATACGCAGTATTTT. The rearrangement links TRBV6-5 to TRBJ2-3; 7 bases match TRBD1. V lost 7 bases and J lost 4; bases outside the gene matches: 5. Germline assignment: CDR1 MNHEY and CDR2 SVGAGI. The CDR3 spans 13 residues.

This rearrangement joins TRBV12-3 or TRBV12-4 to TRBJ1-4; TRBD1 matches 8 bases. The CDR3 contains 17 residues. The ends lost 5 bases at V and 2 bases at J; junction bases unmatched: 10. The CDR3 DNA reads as TGTGCCAGCAGTCGATCAGGGGGCGCAGGTACTAATGAAAAACTGTTTTTT. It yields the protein CASSRSGGAGTNEKLFF.

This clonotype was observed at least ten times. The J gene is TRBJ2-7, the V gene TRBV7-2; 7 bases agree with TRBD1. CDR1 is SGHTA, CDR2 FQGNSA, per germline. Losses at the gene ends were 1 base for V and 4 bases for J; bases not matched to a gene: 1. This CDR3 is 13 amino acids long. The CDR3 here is CASSLGRGYEQYV. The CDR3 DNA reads TGTGCCAGCAGCTTAGGCAGGGGGTACGAGCAGTACGTC.

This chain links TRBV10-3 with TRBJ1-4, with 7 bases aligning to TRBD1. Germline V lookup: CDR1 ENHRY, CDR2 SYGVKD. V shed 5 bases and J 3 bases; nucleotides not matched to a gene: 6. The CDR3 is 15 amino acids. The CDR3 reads CAISPQGTSNEKLFF. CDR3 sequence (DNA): TGTGCCATCAGTCCACAGGGGACCTCTAATGAAAAACTGTTTTTT.

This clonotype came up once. The CDR3 reads CASSQDIALAGYEQFF. CDR3 coding DNA: TGCGCCAGCAGCCAAGATATAGCGCTTGCGGGCTATGAGCAGTTCTTC. This sequence joins TRBV4-3 and TRBJ2-1; D might be TRBD2 (5 bases). From germline, CDR1 is LGHNA and CDR2 YSLEER. Trimming took 0 bases from V and 8 from J, leaving 17 bases between them. This CDR3 has 16 amino acids.

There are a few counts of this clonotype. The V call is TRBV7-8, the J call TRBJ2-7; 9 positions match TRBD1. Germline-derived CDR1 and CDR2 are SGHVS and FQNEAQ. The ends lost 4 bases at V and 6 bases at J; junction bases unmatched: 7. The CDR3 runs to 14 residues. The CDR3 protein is CASSYLRTGVEQYF. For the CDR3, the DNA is TGTGCCAGCAGCTACCTGAGGACAGGGGTCGAGCAGTACTTC.

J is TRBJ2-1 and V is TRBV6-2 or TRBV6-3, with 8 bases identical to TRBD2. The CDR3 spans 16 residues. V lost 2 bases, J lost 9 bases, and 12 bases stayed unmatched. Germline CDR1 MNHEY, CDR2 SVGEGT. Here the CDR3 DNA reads TGTGCCAGCAGTTACCCGGCGGGGGGCGGGATCCCTGAGCAGTTCTTC. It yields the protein CASSYPAGGGIPEQFF.

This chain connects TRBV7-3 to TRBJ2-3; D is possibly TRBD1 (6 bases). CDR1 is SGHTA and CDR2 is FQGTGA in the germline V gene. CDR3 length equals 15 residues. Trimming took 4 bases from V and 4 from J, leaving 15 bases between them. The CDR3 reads CASSYQGSGADTQYF. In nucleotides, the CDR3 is TGTGCCAGCAGCTATCAGGGATCAGGGGCAGATACGCAGTATTTT.

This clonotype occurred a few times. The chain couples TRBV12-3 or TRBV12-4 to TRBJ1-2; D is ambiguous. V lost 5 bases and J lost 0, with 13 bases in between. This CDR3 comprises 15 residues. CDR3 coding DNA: TGTGCCAGCAGTACGGGGAAGATAGCTAACTATGGCTACACCTTC. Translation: CASSTGKIANYGYTF.

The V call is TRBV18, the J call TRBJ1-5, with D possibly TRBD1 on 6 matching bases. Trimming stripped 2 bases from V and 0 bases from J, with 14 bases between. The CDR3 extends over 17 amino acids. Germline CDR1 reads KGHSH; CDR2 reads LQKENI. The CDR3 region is CASSPTGGGHSNQPQHF. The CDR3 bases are TGTGCCAGCTCACCAACCGGGGGCGGACATAGCAATCAGCCCCAGCATTTT. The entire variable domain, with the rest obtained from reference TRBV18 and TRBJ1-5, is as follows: NAGVMQNPRHLVRRRGQEARLRCSPMKGHSHVYWYRQLPEEGLKFMVYLQKENIIDESGMPKERFSAEFPKEGPSILRIQQVVRGDSAAYFCASSPTGGGHSNQPQHFGDGTRLSIL.

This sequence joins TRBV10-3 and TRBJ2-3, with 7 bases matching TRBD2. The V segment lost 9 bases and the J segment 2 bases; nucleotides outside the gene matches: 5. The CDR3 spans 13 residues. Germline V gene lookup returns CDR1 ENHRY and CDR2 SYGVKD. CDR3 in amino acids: CAIHSGVTDTQYF. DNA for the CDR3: TGTGCCATTCACAGCGGGGTCACAGATACGCAGTATTTT.

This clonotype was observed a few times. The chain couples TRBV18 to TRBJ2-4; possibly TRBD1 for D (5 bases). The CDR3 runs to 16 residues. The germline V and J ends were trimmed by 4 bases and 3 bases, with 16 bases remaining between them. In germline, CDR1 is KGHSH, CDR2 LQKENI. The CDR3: CASSRVPGIDKNIQYF. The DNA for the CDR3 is TGTGCCAGCTCACGAGTTCCAGGGATTGACAAAAACATTCAGTACTTC.

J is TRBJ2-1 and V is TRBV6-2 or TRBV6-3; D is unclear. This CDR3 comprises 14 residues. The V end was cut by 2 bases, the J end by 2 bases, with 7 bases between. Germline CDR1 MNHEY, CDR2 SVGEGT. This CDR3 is CASSYLRTYNEQFF. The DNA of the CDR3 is TGTGCCAGCAGTTACCTCCGAACCTACAATGAGCAGTTCTTC.